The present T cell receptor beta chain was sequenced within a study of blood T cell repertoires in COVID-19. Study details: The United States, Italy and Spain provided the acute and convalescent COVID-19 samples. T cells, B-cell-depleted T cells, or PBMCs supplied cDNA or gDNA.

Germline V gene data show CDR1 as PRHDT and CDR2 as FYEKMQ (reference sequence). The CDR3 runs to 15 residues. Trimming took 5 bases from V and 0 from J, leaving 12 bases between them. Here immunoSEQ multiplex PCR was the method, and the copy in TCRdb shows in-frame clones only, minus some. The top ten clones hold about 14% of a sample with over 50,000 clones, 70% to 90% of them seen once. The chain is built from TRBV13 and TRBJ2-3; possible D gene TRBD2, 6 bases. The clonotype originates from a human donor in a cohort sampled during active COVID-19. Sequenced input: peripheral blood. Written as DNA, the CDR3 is TGTGCCAGCAGCGGACCGGGACTGAGCACAGATACGCAGTATTTT. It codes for CASSGPGLSTDTQYF.